The next 9 T cell receptor beta chains were all read from a single sample in a study of cytomegalovirus exposure and HLA in healthy donors. The primer mix had 60 Vbeta and 13 Jbeta primers. Only in-frame clones appear in the TCRdb table, and some are missing; sequencing was by immunoSEQ multiplex PCR. The profile shows under 90,000 clones, roughly 77% of them singletons. The sequenced sample was PBMCs. These receptors all stem from a middle-aged man in good health and CMV-seronegative.

J is TRBJ2-3 and V is TRBV18; 7 bases fit TRBD1. V lost 3 bases, J lost 2 bases, and 5 bases stayed unmatched. The CDR3 totals 15 residues. Germline V gene lookup returns CDR1 KGHSH and CDR2 LQKENI. In DNA, the CDR3 is TGTGCCAGCTCACCTCAGGGGGAGTACACAGATACGCAGTATTTT. This sequence encodes CASSPQGEYTDTQYF.

The rearrangement uses TRBV30 and TRBJ2-7, with 9 positions matching TRBD1. The CDR3 runs to 16 residues. J was trimmed by 5 bases and V by 0 bases; bases with no gene match: 11. From germline, CDR1 is GTSNPN and CDR2 SVGIG (reference sequence). The CDR3 reads CAWSVVGTGRNHEQYF. The CDR3 coding sequence is TGTGCCTGGAGTGTAGTCGGGACAGGGCGGAATCACGAGCAGTACTTC.

V usage is TRBV15 and J usage is TRBJ2-5, with TRBD2 matching 10 bases. The CDR3 sequence is 17 residues long. V lost 0 bases and J lost 5; bases outside the gene matches: 9. CDR1 and CDR2 from the germline V gene are LNHNV and YYDKDF (reference sequence). The CDR3 loop reads CATSRDLPAGGSETQYF. DNA for the CDR3: TGTGCCACCAGCAGAGATCTACCAGCGGGGGGGTCGGAGACCCAGTACTTC.

This clone was observed once. The J gene is TRBJ1-3, the V gene TRBV10-2, with D tentatively TRBD1 (5 bases). The CDR3 totals 18 residues. V was trimmed by 4 bases and J by 0 bases, leaving 19 bases between them. Germline CDR1 is WSHSY and CDR2 is SAAADI. CDR3 nucleotides: TGCGCCAGCAGTGTTAACTCGGGGACTGTCTACTCTGGAAACACCATATATTTT. Amino acids: CASSVNSGTVYSGNTIYF.

This rearrangement joins TRBV9 to TRBJ1-2; perhaps TRBD1 as D (6 bases). Germline V lookup: CDR1 SGDLS, CDR2 YYNGEE. The V and J ends lost 0 bases and 8 bases respectively, with 14 bases between them. The CDR3 runs to 14 residues. Here the CDR3 reads CASSVAQGFGGYTF. The CDR3 DNA follows: TGTGCCAGCAGCGTAGCCCAGGGGTTTGGAGGCTACACCTTC.

The chain combines TRBV5-6 with TRBJ2-7, with a possible D match to TRBD1 (6 bases). There are 15 residues in the CDR3. Germline lookup yields CDR1 SGHDT and CDR2 YYEEEE. V was shortened by 4 bases and J by 3 bases, with 17 bases between the two germline ends. The CDR3 is CASSMGHDIFYEQYF. The CDR3 nucleotides are TGTGCCAGCAGCATGGGACACGATATCTTCTACGAGCAGTACTTC.

The CDR3 sequence: CASRGTGPTEAFF. The DNA for the CDR3 is TGTGCCAGCAGAGGCACAGGGCCCACTGAAGCTTTCTTT. J is TRBJ1-1 and V is TRBV6-5, with D possibly being TRBD1 (6 bases). Trimming removed 6 bases at V and 4 bases at J, with 12 bases between. Per the germline V gene, CDR1 is MNHEY and CDR2 is SVGAGI. This CDR3 is 13 amino acids long.

The J gene is TRBJ2-3, the V gene TRBV13; the match to TRBD2 covers 13 bases. Germline CDR1 is PRHDT and CDR2 is FYEKMQ (reference sequence). This CDR3 spans 19 amino acids. V trimming: 5 bases; J trimming: 0 bases; junction bases outside the gene matches: 11. This CDR3 reads CASSQRRLAGGRSTDTQYF. The CDR3 DNA sequence: TGTGCCAGCAGCCAACGGAGACTAGCGGGAGGTAGAAGCACAGATACGCAGTATTTT.

The CDR3 DNA sequence: TGTGCCAGCGGGACATGGGCTGGCTACACCTTC. This translates into CASGTWAGYTF. The rearrangement joins TRBV27 to TRBJ1-2; tentative D call: TRBD1 (6 bases). The V end lost 8 bases, the J end lost 7 bases, and 11 bases lay between the germline ends. Germline CDR1 is MNHEY and CDR2 is SMNVEV (reference sequence). There are 11 residues in the CDR3.